A selection of T cell receptor beta chains follows, all from one sample in a study of memory CD4+ T cells and cytomegalovirus serostatus. Method: immunoSEQ multiplex PCR; TCRdb's copy keeps in-frame clones and lacks some. The table shows about 59,000 clones, with 80% to 90% occurring only once. The sequencing sample was made of memory CD4+ T cells from blood. These receptors were obtained from an adult in good health and CMV-seronegative. CDR3s include the opening cysteine and the closing phenylalanine or tryptophan. The D gene is left open where the match is weak. A row's size may be missing; if present it is once, few, many or a size class.

cdr3_length d_call j_call clone_size v_call cdr3_aa cdr3_nt
15 . TRBJ2-7 few TRBV18 CASSPRGRSSYEQYF TGTGCCAGCTCACCGCGGGGGCGATCTTCCTACGAGCAGTACTTC
15 TRBD1 TRBJ1-2 once TRBV7-2 CASSPQGTDNYGYTF TGTGCCAGCAGCCCCCAGGGGACAGACAACTATGGCTACACCTTC
16 TRBD2 TRBJ2-2 . TRBV30 CAWSVGAGGWTGELFF TGTGCCTGGAGTGTTGGGGCGGGAGGCTGGACCGGGGAGCTGTTTTTT
15 . TRBJ1-4 once TRBV30 CAWSTPVTLGEKLFF TGTGCCTGGAGTACCCCCGTGACGCTAGGGGAAAAACTGTTTTTT
15 TRBD1 TRBJ2-4 . TRBV2 CASKRQGNVKNIQYF TGTGCCAGCAAGAGACAGGGGAACGTAAAAAACATTCAGTACTTC
15 . TRBJ2-2 . TRBV5-1 CASSWGDTNTGELFF TGCGCCAGCAGCTGGGGGGACACCAACACCGGGGAGCTGTTTTTT
15 TRBD1 TRBJ2-2 once TRBV7-3 CASGTGGGGTGELFF TGTGCCAGCGGCACAGGGGGCGGCGGCACCGGGGAGCTGTTTTTT
18 TRBD2 TRBJ2-3 . TRBV7-9 CASSPPFRIAGSTDTQYF TGTGCCAGCAGCCCTCCGTTTAGGATAGCGGGGTCCACAGATACGCAGTATTTT
13 TRBD2 TRBJ2-1 few TRBV2 CASSESGGNEQFF TGTGCCAGCAGTGAAAGCGGGGGAAATGAGCAGTTCTTC
15 . TRBJ1-1 . TRBV19 CASSAAQFLNTEAFF TGTGCCAGTAGTGCTGCTCAGTTTCTGAACACTGAAGCTTTCTTT
18 . TRBJ2-2 . TRBV4-1 CASSQVPPGRTNTGELFF TGCGCCAGCAGCCAAGTCCCGCCGGGACGAACGAACACCGGGGAGCTGTTTTTT
13 . TRBJ2-7 . TRBV30 CAWRLAHVYEQYF TGTGCCTGGAGACTAGCTCACGTCTACGAGCAGTACTTC
13 . TRBJ2-1 once TRBV4-2 CASSQVSGNEQFF TGTGCCAGCAGCCAAGTCTCGGGCAATGAGCAGTTCTTC
16 . TRBJ2-1 . TRBV10-3 CAIRDNPLVEDNEQFF TGTGCCATCAGGGACAACCCCCTAGTGGAAGACAATGAGCAGTTCTTC
16 TRBD2 TRBJ2-5 once TRBV5-4 CASSLKTSGSLETQYF TGTGCCAGCAGCTTGAAAACTAGCGGGAGCTTAGAGACCCAGTACTTC
13 . TRBJ2-3 . TRBV7-8 CASSLEITDTQYF TGTGCCAGCAGCCTCGAAATCACAGATACGCAGTATTTT
12 . TRBJ1-5 few TRBV27 CASSSVNQPQHF TGTGCCAGCAGTTCGGTCAATCAGCCCCAGCATTTT
14 . TRBJ1-2 . TRBV27 CASSFQGANYGYTF TGTGCCAGCAGTTTCCAGGGTGCCAACTATGGCTACACCTTC
12 TRBD2 TRBJ2-2 . TRBV7-3 CASSQAGGELFF TGTGCCAGCAGCCAAGCGGGGGGGGAGCTGTTTTTT
15 . TRBJ2-7 few TRBV25-1 CASSARQGPYYEQYF TGTGCCAGCAGTGCTCGCCAGGGTCCCTACTACGAGCAGTACTTC
17 . TRBJ2-2 . TRBV4-2 CASSQEGREFYTGELFF TGTGCCAGCAGCCAGGAAGGACGAGAATTCTACACCGGGGAGCTGTTTTTT
14 . TRBJ1-2 . TRBV5-4 CASSLAAGKGGYTF TGTGCCAGCAGCTTGGCGGCGGGAAAAGGTGGCTACACCTTC
15 TRBD1 TRBJ2-7 . TRBV19 CASHTGTGGSYEQYF TGTGCCAGCCACACCGGGACAGGAGGGTCCTACGAGCAGTACTTC
15 . TRBJ2-1 . TRBV18 CASSPGHTNYNEQFF TGTGCCAGCTCACCCGGACACACGAACTACAATGAACAGTTCTTC
14 . TRBJ1-5 . TRBV29-1 CSVTKGGRDQPQHF TGCAGCGTTACGAAGGGGGGCAGGGATCAGCCCCAGCATTTT
15 TRBD1 TRBJ1-1 . TRBV9 CASSDLGQGRPEAFF TGTGCCAGCAGCGATTTGGGACAGGGGAGGCCTGAAGCTTTCTTT
12 . TRBJ2-7 . TRBV4-2 CASSQKGSEQYF TGTGCCAGCAGCCAGAAGGGGTCCGAGCAGTACTTC
17 TRBD2 TRBJ2-3 . TRBV5-1 CASSLGWGGRNTDTQYF TGCGCCAGCAGCTTGGGATGGGGAGGGCGGAACACAGATACGCAGTATTTT
13 . TRBJ2-5 . TRBV7-2 CASSPSPSETQYF TGTGCCAGCAGCCCCTCTCCGTCGGAGACCCAGTACTTC
16 TRBD1 TRBJ2-3 . TRBV4-1 CASSQVGQGGTDTQYF TGCGCCAGCAGCCAAGTCGGGCAGGGGGGCACAGATACGCAGTATTTT
12 . TRBJ2-1 once TRBV5-4 CASSFIGNEQFF TGTGCCAGCAGTTTCATAGGGAATGAGCAGTTCTTC
14 . TRBJ1-1 . TRBV11-3 CASSSQGGRAEAFF TGTGCCAGCAGCTCACAGGGAGGGAGAGCTGAAGCTTTCTTT
15 . TRBJ2-7 . TRBV11-3 CASSSQSGVRYEQYF TGTGCCAGCAGTTCCCAGTCAGGGGTTAGGTACGAGCAGTACTTC
15 TRBD2 TRBJ2-1 . TRBV30 CAWSSGTSGSVEQFF TGTGCCTGGAGTTCCGGGACTAGCGGGAGTGTTGAGCAGTTCTTC
13 . TRBJ1-5 . TRBV7-2 CASSLGGVSAQHF TGTGCCAGCAGCTTAGGGGGTGTATCAGCCCAGCATTTT
14 TRBD1 TRBJ1-4 once TRBV19 CASMGTGEIEKLFF TGTGCCAGTATGGGAACAGGGGAAATAGAAAAACTGTTTTTT
14 . TRBJ1-1 . TRBV12-5 CASGLRTQGAEAFF TGTGCTAGTGGTTTGAGAACTCAGGGCGCTGAAGCTTTCTTT
15 TRBD1 TRBJ2-2 . TRBV28 CASSPQTGGHGELFF TGTGCCAGCAGCCCCCAAACAGGGGGCCACGGGGAGCTGTTTTTT
14 . TRBJ2-1 . TRBV6-6 CASSSTDPGTEQFF TGTGCCAGCAGTTCAACCGATCCCGGGACAGAGCAGTTCTTC
17 . TRBJ1-5 . TRBV19 CASSLIGAGTSNQPQHF TGTGCCAGTAGTTTAATCGGGGCAGGGACGAGCAATCAGCCCCAGCATTTT
14 TRBD2 TRBJ2-1 . TRBV28 CASKLAGFYNEQFF TGTGCCAGCAAGTTAGCGGGGTTTTACAATGAGCAGTTCTTC
12 . TRBJ1-5 . TRBV25-1 CASGVGNQPQHF TGTGCCAGCGGGGTAGGGAATCAGCCCCAGCATTTT
14 TRBD2 TRBJ2-5 . TRBV6-6 CASRSGTTLETQYF TGTGCCAGCAGATCCGGGACTACCTTGGAGACCCAGTACTTC
16 TRBD1 TRBJ2-5 . TRBV4-1 CASSQNDRGRQEAQYF TGCGCCAGCAGCCAAAACGACAGGGGGCGCCAAGAGGCCCAGTACTTC
16 TRBD2 TRBJ2-1 . TRBV7-2 CASSLSSLAGAREQFF TGTGCCAGCAGCTTATCGTCCCTAGCGGGAGCCCGGGAGCAGTTCTTC
11 . TRBJ2-2 . TRBV30 CACARTGELFF TGTGCCTGCGCTCGCACCGGGGAGCTGTTTTTT
14 . TRBJ2-7 . TRBV7-6 CASSLDGGHGEQYF TGTGCCAGCAGCTTAGACGGGGGCCACGGGGAGCAGTACTTC
13 . TRBJ1-2 . TRBV18 CASSPVGQPPNTF TGTGCCAGCTCACCCGTCGGACAGCCGCCTAACACCTTC
16 . TRBJ1-3 many TRBV5-4 CASSSLSTATGNTIYF TGTGCCAGCAGCTCCCTATCGACCGCCACTGGAAACACCATATATTTT
14 . TRBJ1-6 . TRBV15 CATSIGGRGSPLHF TGTGCCACCAGCATTGGGGGTAGGGGATCACCCCTCCACTTT
12 . TRBJ1-6 . TRBV7-9 CASSRDNSPLHF TGTGCCAGCAGCCGCGATAATTCACCCCTCCACTTT
14 . TRBJ2-3 . TRBV7-3 CASSLGTSTDTQYF TGTGCCAGCAGCCTCGGGACTAGCACAGATACGCAGTATTTT
14 TRBD1 TRBJ1-1 . TRBV6-1 CASRQQGALTEAFF TGTGCCAGCAGACAACAGGGGGCGCTCACTGAAGCTTTCTTT
14 . TRBJ1-2 . TRBV30 CAWRVPGANYGYTF TGTGCCTGGAGGGTTCCCGGGGCAAACTATGGCTACACCTTC
17 TRBD1 TRBJ2-7 . TRBV5-1 CASSSAPTGQGGYEQYF TGCGCCAGCAGCTCGGCCCCGACCGGACAGGGTGGCTACGAGCAGTACTTC